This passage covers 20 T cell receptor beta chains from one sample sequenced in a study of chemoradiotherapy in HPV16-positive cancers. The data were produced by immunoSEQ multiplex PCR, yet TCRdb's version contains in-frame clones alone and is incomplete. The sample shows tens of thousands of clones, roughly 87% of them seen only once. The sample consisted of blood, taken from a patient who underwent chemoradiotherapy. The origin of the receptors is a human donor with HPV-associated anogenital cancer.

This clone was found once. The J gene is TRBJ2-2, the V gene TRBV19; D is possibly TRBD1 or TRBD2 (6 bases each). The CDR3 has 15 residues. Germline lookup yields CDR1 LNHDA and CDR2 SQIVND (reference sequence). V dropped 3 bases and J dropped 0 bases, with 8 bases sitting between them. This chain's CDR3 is CASSMGGPNTGELFF. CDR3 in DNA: TGTGCCAGTAGTATGGGGGGCCCGAACACCGGGGAGCTGTTTTTT.

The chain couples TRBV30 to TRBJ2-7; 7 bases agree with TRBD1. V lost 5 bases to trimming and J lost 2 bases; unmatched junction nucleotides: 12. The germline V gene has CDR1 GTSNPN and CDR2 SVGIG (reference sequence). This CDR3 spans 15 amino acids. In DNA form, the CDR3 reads TGTGCCTGGCGGGCTGGCAGGGGGATCACCTACGAGCAGTACTTC. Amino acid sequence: CAWRAGRGITYEQYF.

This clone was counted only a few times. CDR3 nucleotide sequence: TGTGCCTGGACGGTAGGAAATCAGCCCCAGCATTTT. Protein: CAWTVGNQPQHF. The V and J genes are TRBV30 and TRBJ1-5; D gene unclear. Deletions cut 4 bases from V and 4 bases from J, with 8 bases between. CDR1 is GTSNPN and CDR2 is SVGIG in the germline V gene (reference sequence). The CDR3 spans 12 residues.

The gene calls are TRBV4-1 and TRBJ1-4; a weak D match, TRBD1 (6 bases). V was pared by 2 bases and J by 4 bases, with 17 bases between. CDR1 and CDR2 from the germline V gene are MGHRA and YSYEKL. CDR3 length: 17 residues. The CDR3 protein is CASSQIGLRGYNEKLFF. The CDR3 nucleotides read TGCGCCAGCAGCCAAATCGGATTAAGGGGGTATAATGAAAAACTGTTTTTT.

CDR3 in amino acids: CASSQERVNYNEQFF. The CDR3 DNA is TGCGCCAGCAGCCAAGAGAGGGTAAATTACAATGAGCAGTTCTTC. This rearrangement joins TRBV4-3 to TRBJ2-1, with D tentatively TRBD2 (5 bases). Germline values: CDR1 LGHNA, CDR2 YSLEER. V was shortened by 0 bases and J by 4 bases, with 10 bases between the two germline ends. The CDR3 totals 15 residues.

The CDR3 reads CASSSGTARETQYF. The CDR3 DNA sequence: TGTGCCAGCAGCTCTGGGACGGCCCGAGAGACCCAGTACTTC. The rearrangement joins TRBV7-2 to TRBJ2-5, with D tentatively TRBD1 or TRBD2 (5 bases each). V lost 4 bases, J lost 4 bases, and 13 bases lay in between. The CDR3 spans 14 residues. Germline V gene data show CDR1 as SGHTA and CDR2 as FQGNSA.

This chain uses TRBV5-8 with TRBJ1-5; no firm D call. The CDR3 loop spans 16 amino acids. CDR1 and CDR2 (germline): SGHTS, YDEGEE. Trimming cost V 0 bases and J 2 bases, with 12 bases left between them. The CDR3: CASSLEVGVRNQPQHF. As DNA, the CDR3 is TGTGCCAGCAGCTTGGAGGTCGGGGTCCGCAATCAGCCCCAGCATTTT.

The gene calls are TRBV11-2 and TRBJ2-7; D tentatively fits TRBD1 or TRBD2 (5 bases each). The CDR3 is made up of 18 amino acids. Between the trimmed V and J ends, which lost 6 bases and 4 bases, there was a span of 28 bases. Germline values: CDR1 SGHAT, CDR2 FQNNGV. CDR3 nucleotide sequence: TGTGCCAGCAGGAGAGGGGTAGCGCTTGCAACGAGGGAATACGAGCAGTACTTC. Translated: CASRRGVALATREYEQYF.

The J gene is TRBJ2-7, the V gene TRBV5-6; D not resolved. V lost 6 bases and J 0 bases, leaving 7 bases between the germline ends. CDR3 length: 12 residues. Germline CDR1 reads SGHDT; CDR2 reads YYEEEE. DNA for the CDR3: TGTGCCAGCACCCGAGGCTCCTACGAGCAGTACTTC. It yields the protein CASTRGSYEQYF.

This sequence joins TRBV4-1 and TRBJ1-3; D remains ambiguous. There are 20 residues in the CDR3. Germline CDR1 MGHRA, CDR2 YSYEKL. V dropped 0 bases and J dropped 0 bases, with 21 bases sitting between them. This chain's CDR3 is CASSQDYGLTTRGSGNTIYF. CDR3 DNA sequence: TGCGCCAGCAGCCAAGACTACGGACTGACTACGAGAGGCTCTGGAAACACCATATATTTT.

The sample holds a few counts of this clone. In DNA form, the CDR3 reads TGTGCCTGGAGTGTAGGCCTATCTGGGGCCAACGTCCTGACTTTC. It translates to CAWSVGLSGANVLTF. The chain is built from TRBV30 and TRBJ2-6; D is uncertain. In germline, CDR1 is GTSNPN, CDR2 SVGIG (reference sequence). The CDR3 contains 15 residues. Trimming took off 0 bases at V and 1 base at J, with 7 bases between the two ends. The variable domain in full, with the rest retrieved from reference TRBV30 and TRBJ2-6, is SQTIHQWPATLVQPVGSPLSLECTVEGTSNPNLYWYRQAAGRGLQLLFYSVGIGQISSEVPQNLSASRPQDRQFILSSKKLLLSDSGFYLCAWSVGLSGANVLTFGAGSRLTVL.

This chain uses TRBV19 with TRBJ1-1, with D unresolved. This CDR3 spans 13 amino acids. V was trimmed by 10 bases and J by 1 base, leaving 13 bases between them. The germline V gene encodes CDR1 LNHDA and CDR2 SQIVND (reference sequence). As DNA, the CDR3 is TGTGCCACGAGTGCCAGAGAGAACACTGAAGCTTTCTTT. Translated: CATSARENTEAFF. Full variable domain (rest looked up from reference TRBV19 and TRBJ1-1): DGGITQSPKYLFRKEGQNVTLSCEQNLNHDAMYWYRQDPGQGLRLIYYSQIVNDFQKGDIAEGYSVSREKKESFPLTVTSAQKNPTAFYLCATSARENTEAFFGQGTRLTVV.

The CDR3 loop reads CAGSEQYF. The DNA for the CDR3 is TGTGCCGGAAGTGAGCAGTACTTC. The rearrangement joins TRBV19 to TRBJ2-7; unclear D gene. The CDR3 contains 8 residues. The germline V gene encodes CDR1 LNHDA and CDR2 SQIVND (reference sequence). V lost 11 bases and J 7 bases, leaving 6 bases between the germline ends.

The chain's CDR3 is CASRYTGTGITEAFF. The CDR3 nucleotides are TGTGCCAGCAGATACACCGGGACAGGGATCACTGAAGCTTTCTTT. J is TRBJ1-1 and V is TRBV6-5; 9 nucleotides agree with TRBD1. The CDR3 runs to 15 residues. Per the germline V gene, CDR1 is MNHEY and CDR2 is SVGAGI. V lost 6 bases and J lost 4; bases outside the gene matches: 9.

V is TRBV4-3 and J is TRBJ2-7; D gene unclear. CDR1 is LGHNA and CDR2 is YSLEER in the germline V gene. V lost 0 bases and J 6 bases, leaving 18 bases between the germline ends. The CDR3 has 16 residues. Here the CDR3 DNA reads TGCGCCAGCAGCCAAGATAGAAGGGCTAATACCTCCGAGCAGTACTTC. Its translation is CASSQDRRANTSEQYF.

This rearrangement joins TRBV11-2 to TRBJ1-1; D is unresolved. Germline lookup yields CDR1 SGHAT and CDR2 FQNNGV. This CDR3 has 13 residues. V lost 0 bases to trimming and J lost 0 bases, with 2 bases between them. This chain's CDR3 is CASSLEVNTEAFF. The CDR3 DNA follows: TGTGCCAGCAGCTTAGAGGTGAACACTGAAGCTTTCTTT.

This chain's CDR3 is CASTLSLRGNYGYTF. CDR3 bases: TGTGCCAGCACTCTTTCCCTGAGAGGGAACTATGGCTACACCTTC. The chain carries TRBV5-4 and TRBJ1-2; D uncertain. This CDR3 is 15 amino acids long. Germline CDR1 is SGHNT and CDR2 is YYREEE (reference sequence). Trimming shortened V by 6 bases and J by 2 bases, and 17 bases separated the two germline ends.

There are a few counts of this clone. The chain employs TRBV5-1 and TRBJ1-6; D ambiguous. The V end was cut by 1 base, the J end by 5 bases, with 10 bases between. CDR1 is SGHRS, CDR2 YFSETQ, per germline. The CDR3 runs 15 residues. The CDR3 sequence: CASSLYEVNNSPLHF. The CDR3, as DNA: TGCGCCAGCAGCTTGTACGAGGTTAATAATTCACCCCTCCACTTT.

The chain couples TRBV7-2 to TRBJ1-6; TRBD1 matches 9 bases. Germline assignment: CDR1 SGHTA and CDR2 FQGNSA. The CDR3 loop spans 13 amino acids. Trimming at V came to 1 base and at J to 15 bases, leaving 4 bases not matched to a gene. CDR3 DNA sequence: TGTGCCAGCAGCTTAGGAGACAGGGGGGTCCTCCACTTT. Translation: CASSLGDRGVLHF. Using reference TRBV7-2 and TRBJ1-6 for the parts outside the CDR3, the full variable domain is GAGVSQSPSNKVTEKGKDVELRCDPISGHTALYWYRQSLGQGLEFLIYFQGNSAPDKSGLPSDRFSAERTGGSVSTLTIQRTQQEDSAVYLCASSLGDRGVLHFGNGTRLTVT.

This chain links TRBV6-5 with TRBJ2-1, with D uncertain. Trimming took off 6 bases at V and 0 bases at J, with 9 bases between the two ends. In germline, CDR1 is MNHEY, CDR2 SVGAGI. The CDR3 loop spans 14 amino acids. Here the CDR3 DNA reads TGTGCCAGCAGCCCAATGAGCTCCTACAATGAGCAGTTCTTC. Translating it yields CASSPMSSYNEQFF.